The 20 T cell receptor beta chains presented below share a single source sample, sequenced in a study of blood T cell repertoires in COVID-19. Produced via immunoSEQ multiplex PCR; TCRdb's table is partial and in-frame only. The sample yields over 250,000 clones, more than 85% seen once. Material: peripheral blood. The receptors were gathered from a woman in her 30s with COVID-19, enrolled during active disease.

CDR3 sequence reads: CASSESGGATNEKLFF. The CDR3 bases are TGCGCCAGCAGTGAGTCCGGGGGGGCAACTAATGAAAAACTGTTTTTT. The chain joins TRBV10-2 to TRBJ1-4; possible D gene TRBD1, 5 bases. Germline V gene data show CDR1 as WSHSY and CDR2 as SAAADI. This CDR3 has 16 amino acids. V was shortened by 0 bases and J by 0 bases, with 8 bases between the two germline ends.

This chain connects TRBV9 to TRBJ2-1; possible D gene TRBD2, 6 bases. The germline V gene has CDR1 SGDLS and CDR2 YYNGEE. The CDR3 contains 19 residues. Trimming stripped 6 bases from V and 0 bases from J, with 25 bases between. The CDR3 DNA sequence: TGTGCCAGCACCCCTCCCGGAGCGGGTATCATATCCTCCTACAATGAGCAGTTCTTC. Protein: CASTPPGAGIISSYNEQFF.

This chain connects TRBV3-1 (or the pseudogene TRBV3-2) to TRBJ2-1, with a weak D call TRBD1 (6 bases). Trimming cost V 4 bases and J 0 bases, with 10 bases left between them. Germline assignment: CDR1 LGHDT and CDR2 YNNKEL (reference sequence). The CDR3 runs 15 residues. The chain's CDR3 is CASSLTGSSYNEQFF. The CDR3 nucleotides read TGTGCCAGCAGCCTTACAGGGAGCTCCTACAATGAGCAGTTCTTC.

In DNA form, the CDR3 reads TGTGCCAGCAGCTTATACGAGGATCGCACAGATACGCAGTATTTT. The encoded protein is CASSLYEDRTDTQYF. The chain is built from TRBV7-9 and TRBJ2-3; D gene unclear. Trimming took 2 bases from V and 1 from J, leaving 10 bases between them. The CDR3 contains 15 residues. Per germline, CDR1 SEHNR and CDR2 FQNEAQ (reference sequence).

This clone has a single count. The chain is built from TRBV6-1 and TRBJ2-7; D perhaps matches TRBD1 (6 bases). The CDR3 is made up of 15 amino acids. The V gene lost 0 bases and the J gene lost 3 bases, with 12 bases spanning the gap. CDR1 is MNHNS and CDR2 is SASEGT in the germline V gene. The CDR3 DNA sequence: TGTGCCAGCAGTGAAGCCAACAGGGCATTCTACGAGCAGTACTTC. This translates into CASSEANRAFYEQYF.

The V gene is TRBV5-1, the J gene TRBJ2-2; 7 bases are a match to TRBD2. This CDR3 contains 17 residues. CDR1 and CDR2 from the germline V gene are SGHRS and YFSETQ. V was pared by 0 bases and J by 5 bases, with 10 bases of the junction left unmatched. The CDR3, as DNA: TGCGCCAGCAGCTTGGGGGCCTCGGGAGGTCCTACCGGGGAGCTGTTTTTT. Its protein product is CASSLGASGGPTGELFF.

The CDR3 here is CASSYSRTGNSPLHF. Here the CDR3 DNA reads TGTGCCAGCAGTTACTCGCGGACAGGGAATTCACCCCTCCACTTT. This sequence joins TRBV6-2 or TRBV6-3 and TRBJ1-6, with 8 bases matching TRBD1. CDR3 length equals 15 residues. Germline CDR1 MNHEY, CDR2 SVGEGT. V dropped 0 bases and J dropped 7; count of bases not matched to a gene: 2.

The J gene is TRBJ1-4, the V gene TRBV13; 12 positions match TRBD1. V was clipped by 5 bases and J by 2 bases; unmatched bases: 3. The CDR3 totals 16 residues. CDR1 and CDR2 (germline): PRHDT, FYEKMQ (reference sequence). CDR3 sequence (DNA): TGTGCCAGCAGCCCGGGACAGGGGGCGACTAATGAAAAACTGTTTTTT. Amino acids: CASSPGQGATNEKLFF.

V usage is TRBV7-9 and J usage is TRBJ2-5; D may be TRBD2 (5 bases). Trimming removed 4 bases from V and 1 base from J, with 16 bases in between. The CDR3 runs 16 residues. Germline V lookup: CDR1 SEHNR, CDR2 FQNEAQ (reference sequence). The CDR3 DNA follows: TGTGCCAGCAGCTACGCACGTTCAGGAGGCCAAGAGACCCAGTACTTC. Protein: CASSYARSGGQETQYF.

The chain carries TRBV19 and TRBJ2-3; D might be TRBD1 (5 bases). This CDR3 comprises 14 residues. Germline assignment: CDR1 LNHDA and CDR2 SQIVND (reference sequence). Trimming pared 5 bases from V and 2 bases from J, leaving 11 bases between. The CDR3 loop reads CASSGAEPTDTQYF. CDR3 bases: TGTGCCAGTAGTGGGGCGGAGCCCACAGATACGCAGTATTTT.

The gene calls are TRBV6-1 and TRBJ1-1, with 7 bases aligning to TRBD1. The V segment lost 2 bases and the J segment 1 base; nucleotides outside the gene matches: 7. In germline, CDR1 is MNHNS, CDR2 SASEGT. This CDR3 is built from 16 residues. The CDR3 DNA sequence: TGTGCCAGCAGTGAATTCAGTGGGACAGCGAACACTGAAGCTTTCTTT. Protein sequence: CASSEFSGTANTEAFF.

The chain couples TRBV28 to TRBJ2-1; 8 nucleotides match TRBD2. The CDR3 spans 17 residues. Germline CDR1 MDHEN, CDR2 SYDVKM. J was trimmed by 8 bases and V by 7 bases; bases with no gene match: 19. The CDR3 DNA sequence: TGTGCCAGCACCTTCGGGGGGGGCAGGGCGTATTCGGATGAGCAGTTCTTC. Amino acid sequence: CASTFGGGRAYSDEQFF.

This sequence joins TRBV5-6 and TRBJ1-1, with D maybe TRBD1 (5 bases). Looked up from germline, CDR1 is SGHDT and CDR2 is YYEEEE. The V and J ends lost 3 bases and 0 bases respectively, with 9 bases between them. The CDR3 is 14 amino acids. The CDR3 coding sequence is TGTGCCAGCAGCTCTGGGGGGATGAACACTGAAGCTTTCTTT. Translation: CASSSGGMNTEAFF.

J is TRBJ2-1 and V is TRBV5-4, with 7 bases fitting TRBD1. V trimming: 4 bases; J trimming: 7 bases; junction bases outside the gene matches: 8. The V gene's germline CDR1 is SGHNT and CDR2 YYREEE (reference sequence). The CDR3 extends over 14 amino acids. CDR3: CASSGQRQGNEQFF. The CDR3 coding sequence is TGTGCCAGCAGCGGACAACGACAGGGTAATGAGCAGTTCTTC.

The CDR3 coding sequence is TGTGCCGGGGGCAGGGGATACAATCAGCCCCAGCATTTT. Residues: CAGGRGYNQPQHF. The chain uses TRBV2 and TRBJ1-5, with D tentatively TRBD1 (6 bases). The CDR3 is 13 residues long. Trimming took 11 bases from V and 3 from J, leaving 14 bases between them. The germline V gene has CDR1 SNHLY and CDR2 FYNNEI.

The chain joins TRBV27 to TRBJ2-7; perhaps TRBD1 as D (5 bases). The V end was cut by 5 bases, the J end by 5 bases, with 13 bases between. The CDR3 contains 13 residues. The germline V gene has CDR1 MNHEY and CDR2 SMNVEV (reference sequence). CDR3 residues: CASSLTEWDEQYF. The CDR3, as DNA: TGTGCCAGCAGTCTGACAGAGTGGGACGAGCAGTACTTC.

The V and J genes are TRBV3-1 (or the pseudogene TRBV3-2) and TRBJ1-1; D possibly corresponds to TRBD1 (5 bases). Germline V gene lookup returns CDR1 LGHDT and CDR2 YNNKEL (reference sequence). The CDR3 runs to 13 residues. With 6 bases removed from V and 5 bases from J, the gap between germline ends came to 13 bases. In nucleotides, the CDR3 is TGTGCCAGCAGACAGGTTTTAGGGACTGAAGCTTTCTTT. Translating it yields CASRQVLGTEAFF.

The chain joins TRBV24-1 to TRBJ2-1; 8 nucleotides match TRBD2. V was clipped by 10 bases and J by 0 bases; unmatched bases: 10. The CDR3 length is 16 residues. Germline V gives CDR1 KGHDR, CDR2 SFDVKD. The CDR3 bases are TGTGCCACGTCGAGCGGGAGCGGAAGCTCCTACAATGAGCAGTTCTTC. It specifies CATSSGSGSSYNEQFF.

The rearrangement uses TRBV27 and TRBJ1-1, with D maybe TRBD1 (5 bases). Deletions cut 5 bases from V and 7 bases from J, with 11 bases between. The germline CDR1 and CDR2 sequences are MNHEY and SMNVEV (reference sequence). CDR3 length equals 12 residues. DNA of the CDR3: TGTGCCAGCAGTCCCCCGGGGGGTGAAGCTTTCTTT. Encoded protein: CASSPPGGEAFF.

The J gene is TRBJ2-7, the V gene TRBV11-2; the match to TRBD2 covers 7 bases. The CDR3 extends over 14 amino acids. V trimming: 3 bases; J trimming: 7 bases; junction bases outside the gene matches: 9. CDR1 and CDR2 from the germline V gene are SGHAT and FQNNGV. The CDR3 coding sequence is TGTGCCAGCAGCTTGTCTAGCGGACTGGAAGAGCAGTACTTC. Protein product: CASSLSSGLEEQYF.